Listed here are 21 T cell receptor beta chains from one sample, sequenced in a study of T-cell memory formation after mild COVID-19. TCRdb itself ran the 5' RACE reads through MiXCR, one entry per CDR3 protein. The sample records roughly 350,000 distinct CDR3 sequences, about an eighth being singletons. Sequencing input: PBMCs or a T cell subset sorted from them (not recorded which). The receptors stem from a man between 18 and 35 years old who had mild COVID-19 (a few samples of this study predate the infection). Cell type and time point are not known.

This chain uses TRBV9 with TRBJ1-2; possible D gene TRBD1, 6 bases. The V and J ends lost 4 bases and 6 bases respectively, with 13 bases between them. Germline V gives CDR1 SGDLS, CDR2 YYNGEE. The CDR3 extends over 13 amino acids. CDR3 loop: CASSLVRGNGYTF. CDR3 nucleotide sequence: TGTGCCAGCAGCCTCGTCAGGGGAAATGGCTACACCTTC.

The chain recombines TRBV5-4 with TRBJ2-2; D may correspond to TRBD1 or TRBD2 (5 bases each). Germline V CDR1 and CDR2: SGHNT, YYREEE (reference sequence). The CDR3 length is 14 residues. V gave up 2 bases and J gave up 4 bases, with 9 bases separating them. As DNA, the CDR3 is TGTGCCAGCAGCTTAGGGGAGCCCACCGGGGAGCTGTTTTTT. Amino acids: CASSLGEPTGELFF.

CDR3 DNA: TGTGCCAGCAGACAGGAGGGACGCTATGGCTACACCTTC. Translating it yields CASRQEGRYGYTF. The chain joins TRBV2 to TRBJ1-2; TRBD1 is a possible D gene (5 bases). Deletions cut 6 bases from V and 4 bases from J, with 12 bases between. CDR1 and CDR2 (germline): SNHLY, FYNNEI. The CDR3 is made up of 13 amino acids. Filled out from reference TRBV2 and TRBJ1-2, the complete variable domain reads EPEVTQTPSHQVTQMGQEVILRCVPISNHLYFYWYRQILGQKVEFLVSFYNNEISEKSEIFDDQFSVERPDGSNFTLKIRSTKLEDSAMYFCASRQEGRYGYTFGSGTRLTVV.

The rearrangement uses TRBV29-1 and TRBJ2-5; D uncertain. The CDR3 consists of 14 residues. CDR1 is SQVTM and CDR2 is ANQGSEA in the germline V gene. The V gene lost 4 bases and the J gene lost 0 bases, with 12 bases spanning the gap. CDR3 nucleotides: TGCAGCGTTGGAGTGTCGGCACACCAAGAGACCCAGTACTTC. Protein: CSVGVSAHQETQYF.

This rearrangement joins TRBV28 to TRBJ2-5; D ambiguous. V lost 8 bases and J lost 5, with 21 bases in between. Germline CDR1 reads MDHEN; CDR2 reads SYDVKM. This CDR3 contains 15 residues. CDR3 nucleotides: TGTGCCAGCCTCCCCGCACGGCGGCGGCAGGAGACCCAGTACTTC. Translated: CASLPARRRQETQYF.

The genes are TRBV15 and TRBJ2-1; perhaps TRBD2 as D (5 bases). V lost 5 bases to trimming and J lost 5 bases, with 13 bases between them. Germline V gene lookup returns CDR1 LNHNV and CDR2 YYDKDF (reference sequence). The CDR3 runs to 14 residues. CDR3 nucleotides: TGTGCCACCAGCCCGGGGTATAGGGACAATGAGCAGTTCTTC. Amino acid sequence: CATSPGYRDNEQFF. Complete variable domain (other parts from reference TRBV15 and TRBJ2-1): DAMVIQNPRYQVTQFGKPVTLSCSQTLNHNVMYWYQQKSSQAPKLLFHYYDKDFNNEADTPDNFQSRRPNTSFCFLDIRSPGLGDTAMYLCATSPGYRDNEQFFGPGTRLTVL.

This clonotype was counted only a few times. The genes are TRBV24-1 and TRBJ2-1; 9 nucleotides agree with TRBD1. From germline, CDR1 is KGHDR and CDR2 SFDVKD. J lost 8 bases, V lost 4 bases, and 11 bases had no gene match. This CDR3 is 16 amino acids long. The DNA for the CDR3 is TGTGCCACCAGTGAGCCGGGACAGGGACGAATTGATGAGCAGTTCTTC. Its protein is CATSEPGQGRIDEQFF.

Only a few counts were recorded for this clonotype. This CDR3 is CASSPRTNRGDTQYF. The CDR3 DNA reads TGTGCCAGCAGCCCCAGGACTAACCGCGGAGATACGCAGTATTTT. The V call is TRBV7-9, the J call TRBJ2-3, with D tentatively TRBD2 (6 bases). Per germline, CDR1 SEHNR and CDR2 FQNEAQ (reference sequence). The V gene lost 5 bases and the J gene lost 5 bases, with 17 bases spanning the gap. This CDR3 contains 15 residues.

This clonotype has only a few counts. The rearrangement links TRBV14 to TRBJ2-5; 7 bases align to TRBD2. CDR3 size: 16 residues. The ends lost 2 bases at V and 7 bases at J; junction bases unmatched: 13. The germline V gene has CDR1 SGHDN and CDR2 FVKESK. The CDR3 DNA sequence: TGTGCCAGCAGCCAATCAGGCGGGGGAGCCGGGCGGACCCAGTACTTC. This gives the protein CASSQSGGGAGRTQYF.

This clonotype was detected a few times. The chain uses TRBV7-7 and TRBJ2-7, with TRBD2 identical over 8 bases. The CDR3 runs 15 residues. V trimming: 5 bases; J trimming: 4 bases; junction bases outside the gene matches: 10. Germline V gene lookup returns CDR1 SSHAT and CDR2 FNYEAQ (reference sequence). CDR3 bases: TGTGCCAGCAGCCCCGATGGACTAGCCGGTTACGAGCAGTACTTC. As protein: CASSPDGLAGYEQYF.

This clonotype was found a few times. The CDR3 reads CASSARILGGNEQFF. Written as DNA, the CDR3 is TGTGCCAGCAGCGCACGGATTTTAGGGGGCAATGAGCAGTTCTTC. The rearrangement links TRBV4-2 to TRBJ2-1, with a possible D match to TRBD1 (6 bases). Per germline, CDR1 LGHNA and CDR2 YNFKEQ. The CDR3 runs 15 residues. V was shortened by 5 bases and J by 6 bases, with 17 bases between the two germline ends.

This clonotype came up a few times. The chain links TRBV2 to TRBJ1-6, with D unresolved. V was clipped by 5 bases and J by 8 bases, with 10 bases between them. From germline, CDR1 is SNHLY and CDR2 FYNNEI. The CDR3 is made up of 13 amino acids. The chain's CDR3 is CASSRIQDSPLHF. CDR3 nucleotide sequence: TGTGCCAGCAGTCGCATTCAGGATTCACCCCTCCACTTT.

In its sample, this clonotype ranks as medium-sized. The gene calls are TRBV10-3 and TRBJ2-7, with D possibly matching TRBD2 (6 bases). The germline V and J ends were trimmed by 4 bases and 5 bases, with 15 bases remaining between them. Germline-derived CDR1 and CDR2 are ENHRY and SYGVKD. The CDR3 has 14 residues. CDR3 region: CAISGLFGGDEQYF. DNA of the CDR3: TGTGCCATCAGTGGACTTTTTGGAGGGGACGAGCAGTACTTC.

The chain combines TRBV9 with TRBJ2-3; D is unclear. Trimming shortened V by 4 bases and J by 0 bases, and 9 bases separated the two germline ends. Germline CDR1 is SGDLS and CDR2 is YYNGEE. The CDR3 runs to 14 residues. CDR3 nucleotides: TGTGCCAGCAGCCAGACCTCTAGCACAGATACGCAGTATTTT. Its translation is CASSQTSSTDTQYF.

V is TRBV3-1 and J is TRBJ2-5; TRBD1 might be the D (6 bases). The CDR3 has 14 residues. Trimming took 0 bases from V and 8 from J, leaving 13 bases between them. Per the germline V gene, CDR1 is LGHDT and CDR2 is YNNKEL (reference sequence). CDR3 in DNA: TGTGCCAGCAGCCAAGATGCACAGGGTCTTACCCAGTACTTC. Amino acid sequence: CASSQDAQGLTQYF.

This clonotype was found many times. This CDR3 is CASRRSGVPNYGYTF. The CDR3 nucleotides are TGTGCCAGCAGGCGGTCAGGTGTGCCTAACTATGGCTACACCTTC. The chain is built from TRBV6-5 and TRBJ1-2; D ambiguous. The germline V gene encodes CDR1 MNHEY and CDR2 SVGAGI. The CDR3 runs 15 residues. V was clipped by 6 bases and J by 0 bases, with 14 bases between them.

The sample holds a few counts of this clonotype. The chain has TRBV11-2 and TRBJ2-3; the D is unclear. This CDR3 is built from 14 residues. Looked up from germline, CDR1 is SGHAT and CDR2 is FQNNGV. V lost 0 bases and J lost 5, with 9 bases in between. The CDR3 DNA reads TGTGCCAGCAGCTTAGACACCTGGAAAGATACGCAGTATTTT. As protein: CASSLDTWKDTQYF.

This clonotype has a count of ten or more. DNA of the CDR3: TGTGCCAGCAGTCCCGGGGATACGCAGTATTTT. Translating gives CASSPGDTQYF. The chain has TRBV12-3 or TRBV12-4 and TRBJ2-3; no reliable D call. The V and J ends lost 5 bases and 6 bases respectively, with 6 bases between them. The CDR3 is made up of 11 amino acids.

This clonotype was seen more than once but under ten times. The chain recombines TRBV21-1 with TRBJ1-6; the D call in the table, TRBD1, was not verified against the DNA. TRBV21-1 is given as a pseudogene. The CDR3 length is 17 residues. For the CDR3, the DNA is TGTGCCAGCAGCAAATGGGGGAACCTGACCGGACGATCACCCCTCCACTTT. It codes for CASSKWGNLTGRSPLHF.

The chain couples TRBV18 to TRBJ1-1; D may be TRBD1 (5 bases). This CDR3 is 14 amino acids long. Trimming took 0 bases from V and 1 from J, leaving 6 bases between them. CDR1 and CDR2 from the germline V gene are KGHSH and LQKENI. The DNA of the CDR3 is TGTGCCAGCTCACCACCCGGGACGAACACTGAAGCTTTCTTT. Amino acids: CASSPPGTNTEAFF.

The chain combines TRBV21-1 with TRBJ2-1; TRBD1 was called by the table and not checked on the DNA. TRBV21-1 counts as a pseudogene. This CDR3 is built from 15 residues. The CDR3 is CASRLRTGQVNEQFF. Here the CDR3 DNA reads TGTGCCAGCAGACTCAGGACAGGGCAGGTCAATGAGCAGTTCTTC.